These 4 T cell receptor beta chains were all obtained from the same sample, sequenced in a study of T cells expressing NK-cell markers. TCRdb reprocessed the 5' RACE reads and reports one entry per CDR3 protein, with no DNA. The sample is made up of 350,000 to 450,000 distinct CDR3 sequences, and the top ten hold about 5.2% of it. Sequencing was performed on blood T cells: a sorted CD56 or NKG2C T cell subset, CD4+ or CD8+ T cells, or bulk PBMC T cells (not recorded which). The receptors come from a man between 18 and 69 years old in good health.

The rearrangement links TRBV9 to TRBJ1-1. From germline, CDR1 is SGDLS and CDR2 YYNGEE. This CDR3 is built from 15 residues. The CDR3 sequence is CASSAQGPLNTEAFF. Looking up the rest from reference TRBV9 and TRBJ1-1 gives the full variable domain: DSGVTQTPKHLITATGQRVTLRCSPRSGDLSVYWYQQSLDQGLQFLIQYYNGEERAKGNILERFSAQQFPDLHSELNLSSLELGDSALYFCASSAQGPLNTEAFFGQGTRLTVV.

This chain connects TRBV20-1 to TRBJ2-1. The CDR3 has 15 amino acids. CDR1 is DFQATT and CDR2 is SNEGSKA in the germline V gene (reference sequence). The chain's CDR3 is CSARVTGLLYNEQFF.

V and J are TRBV7-3 and TRBJ2-5; the D call from TCRdb, TRBD1, cannot be confirmed without DNA. Germline V lookup: CDR1 SGHTA, CDR2 FQGTGA. The CDR3 is 15 amino acids. This CDR3 reads CASSLKAGVLETQYF.

The V call is TRBV7-9, the J call TRBJ1-2; TCRdb reports TRBD1, a call that lacks DNA to check it against. There are 15 residues in the CDR3. Germline lookup yields CDR1 SEHNR and CDR2 FQNEAQ (reference sequence). CDR3 amino acids: CASSLSATGGYGYTF.